Shown below are 22 T cell receptor beta chains from a single sample sequenced in a study of CD4 T cells in relation to SARS-CoV-2 and coronaviruses. The table came from immunoSEQ multiplex PCR; TCRdb's copy has only in-frame clones and leaves some out. The table lists some 70,000 clones, more than 80% of them singletons. CD4+ T cells from unexposed donors were obtained before the COVID-19 pandemic (2011-2018). Sequenced material: naive CD4+ T cells from PBMCs. As to subset: naive CD4+ T cells isolated by negative enrichment. The receptor source for this set is a human donor in good health.

The chain recombines TRBV24-1 with TRBJ1-4; 8 bases align to TRBD1. The CDR3 covers 15 residues. Per the germline V gene, CDR1 is KGHDR and CDR2 is SFDVKD. J was trimmed by 2 bases and V by 4 bases; bases with no gene match: 2. As DNA, the CDR3 is TGTGCCACCAGTGAAGGACAGGGTACTAATGAAAAACTGTTTTTT. It codes for CATSEGQGTNEKLFF.

The chain uses TRBV18 and TRBJ1-3; possible D gene TRBD1, 5 bases. This CDR3 region has 17 residues. The germline V gene encodes CDR1 KGHSH and CDR2 LQKENI. V lost 2 bases and J 0 bases, leaving 14 bases between the germline ends. In nucleotides, the CDR3 is TGTGCCAGCTCACCAGCTATCGACAGCCTCTCTGGAAACACCATATATTTT. Its protein product is CASSPAIDSLSGNTIYF.

The rearrangement joins TRBV2 to TRBJ2-7; no firm D call. Trimming cost V 3 bases and J 5 bases, with 8 bases left between them. This CDR3 is built from 12 residues. Germline V gene sequence: CDR1 SNHLY, CDR2 FYNNEI. The CDR3 is CASSDSHDEQYF. The CDR3 region has the DNA TGTGCCAGCAGTGACAGTCACGACGAGCAGTACTTC.

V and J are TRBV3-1 (or the pseudogene TRBV3-2) and TRBJ1-2; D is perhaps TRBD1 (6 bases). The V end was cut by 0 bases, the J end by 2 bases, with 10 bases between. This CDR3 comprises 15 residues. Germline V gene sequence: CDR1 LGHDT, CDR2 YNNKEL (reference sequence). The CDR3 is CASSQEGGPNYGYTF. CDR3 in DNA: TGTGCCAGCAGCCAAGAAGGGGGGCCAAACTATGGCTACACCTTC.

The chain couples TRBV7-9 to TRBJ2-3; 7 bases fit TRBD2. Losses at the gene ends were 1 base for V and 4 bases for J; bases not matched to a gene: 8. The CDR3 contains 16 residues. From germline, CDR1 is SEHNR and CDR2 FQNEAQ (reference sequence). In DNA form, the CDR3 reads TGTGCCAGCAGCTTAGTCTCGGGGGAGGGCCCAGATACGCAGTATTTT. It translates to CASSLVSGEGPDTQYF.

The chain couples TRBV4-1 to TRBJ1-3; 8 bases are a match to TRBD1. This CDR3 is 18 amino acids long. V lost 4 bases to trimming and J lost 3 bases; unmatched junction nucleotides: 14. Germline CDR1 reads MGHRA; CDR2 reads YSYEKL. The CDR3 bases are TGCGCCAGCAGCCCGCGACTGATCGGACAGGGCGGTGGAAACACCATATATTTT. Translating gives CASSPRLIGQGGGNTIYF.

V is TRBV2 and J is TRBJ2-1; 8 nucleotides match TRBD2. The germline V gene has CDR1 SNHLY and CDR2 FYNNEI. The CDR3 length is 15 residues. V trimming: 4 bases; J trimming: 9 bases; junction bases outside the gene matches: 11. CDR3 sequence (DNA): TGTGCCAGCAGTGGGGTAGCGGGGTCCAGGGGTGAGCAGTTCTTC. Amino acid sequence: CASSGVAGSRGEQFF.

The chain has TRBV5-6 and TRBJ2-3; D call uncertain. Germline V gene lookup returns CDR1 SGHDT and CDR2 YYEEEE. The CDR3 is 15 residues long. Trimming took 0 bases from V and 0 from J, leaving 8 bases between them. CDR3 nucleotide sequence: TGTGCCAGCAGCTTGGGCATCGCTAGCACAGATACGCAGTATTTT. Its protein product is CASSLGIASTDTQYF.

The chain combines TRBV18 with TRBJ2-1, with 13 bases aligning to TRBD2. This CDR3 region has 17 residues. After removal of 0 bases from V and 3 bases from J, the junction contained 2 bases not matched to a gene. Germline V CDR1 and CDR2: KGHSH, LQKENI. CDR3 nucleotide sequence: TGTGCCAGCTCACCACCGACTAGCGGGGGGTTCTACAATGAGCAGTTCTTC. Protein product: CASSPPTSGGFYNEQFF. Combining the CDR3 with reference TRBV18 and TRBJ2-1 gives the whole variable domain NAGVMQNPRHLVRRRGQEARLRCSPMKGHSHVYWYRQLPEEGLKFMVYLQKENIIDESGMPKERFSAEFPKEGPSILRIQQVVRGDSAAYFCASSPPTSGGFYNEQFFGPGTRLTVL.

This rearrangement joins TRBV18 to TRBJ1-1; TRBD1 agrees at 10 bases. Germline V gives CDR1 KGHSH, CDR2 LQKENI. The junction had 4 bases not matched to a gene; V was cut back by 1 base and J by 11 bases. This CDR3 is built from 13 residues. CDR3 residues: CASSPRDRGEAFF. The CDR3 DNA follows: TGTGCCAGCTCACCACGGGACAGGGGTGAGGCTTTCTTT.

The rearrangement links TRBV6-5 to TRBJ2-5, with D unresolved. The CDR3 length is 13 residues. The germline gives CDR1 MNHEY, CDR2 SVGAGI. V lost 2 bases, J lost 1 base, and 5 bases lay in between. CDR3 sequence (DNA): TGTGCCAGCAGTTACCGGCTCCAAGAGACCCAGTACTTC. This codes for CASSYRLQETQYF.

The chain employs TRBV10-1 and TRBJ2-1; the D is unclear. CDR1 is WNHNN, CDR2 SYGVQD, per germline (reference sequence). The CDR3 sequence is 14 residues long. With 5 bases removed from V and 8 bases from J, the gap between germline ends came to 16 bases. CDR3 sequence reads: CASSPSLGGYEQFF. CDR3 sequence (DNA): TGCGCCAGCAGTCCGAGTCTAGGTGGATATGAGCAGTTCTTC.

The chain employs TRBV5-4 and TRBJ2-3; D remains ambiguous. The V and J ends lost 4 bases and 0 bases respectively, with 12 bases between them. The V gene's germline CDR1 is SGHNT and CDR2 YYREEE (reference sequence). This CDR3 comprises 15 residues. This CDR3 reads CASSPSPGSTDTQYF. CDR3 in DNA: TGTGCCAGCAGCCCGTCCCCGGGTAGCACAGATACGCAGTATTTT.

The gene calls are TRBV10-1 and TRBJ1-6; tentatively, D is TRBD1 (5 bases). CDR1 and CDR2 from the germline V gene are WNHNN and SYGVQD (reference sequence). This CDR3 contains 13 residues. The V and J ends lost 5 bases and 13 bases respectively, with 15 bases between them. Here the CDR3 DNA reads TGCGCCAGCAGTCAGATAGGGGTATTGCCCCTCCACTTT. Its protein is CASSQIGVLPLHF.

This clone appeared a single time. J is TRBJ1-5 and V is TRBV25-1, with a weak D call TRBD1 (5 bases). The length of the CDR3 is 15 residues. V was shortened by 2 bases and J by 0 bases, with 8 bases between the two germline ends. Germline CDR1 MGHDK, CDR2 SYGVNS. The CDR3 DNA follows: TGTGCCAGCAGTGAACGGGGGGGTAGCAATCAGCCCCAGCATTTT. This gives the protein CASSERGGSNQPQHF. Complete variable domain (other parts from reference TRBV25-1 and TRBJ1-5): EADIYQTPRYLVIGTGKKITLECSQTMGHDKMYWYQQDPGMELHLIHYSYGVNSTEKGDLSSESTVSRIRTEHFPLTLESARPSHTSQYLCASSERGGSNQPQHFGDGTRLSIL.

The rearrangement links TRBV24-1 to TRBJ2-2; no definite D call. Germline CDR1 reads KGHDR; CDR2 reads SFDVKD. Trimming left V 4 bases short and J 1 base short, with 6 bases between. The CDR3 length is 14 residues. CDR3 nucleotides: TGTGCCACCAGTGAGTTTCGGAACACCGGGGAGCTGTTTTTT. It codes for CATSEFRNTGELFF.

This sequence joins TRBV5-8 and TRBJ1-5; 9 bases line up with TRBD1. The CDR3 has 16 amino acids. The germline CDR1 and CDR2 sequences are SGHTS and YDEGEE. Trimming removed 1 base from V and 4 bases from J; junction bases left unmatched: 6. The CDR3 is CASSLWGQGLNQPQHF. CDR3 sequence (DNA): TGTGCCAGCAGCTTGTGGGGACAGGGTCTTAATCAGCCCCAGCATTTT.

The J gene is TRBJ1-5, the V gene TRBV3-1 (or the pseudogene TRBV3-2); D might be TRBD1 (5 bases). CDR1 is LGHDT and CDR2 is YNNKEL in the germline V gene (reference sequence). Trimming shortened V by 1 base and J by 9 bases, and 13 bases separated the two germline ends. The CDR3 is made up of 14 amino acids. The CDR3 region is CASSQGLRGTPQHF. CDR3 sequence (DNA): TGTGCCAGCAGCCAAGGCTTGAGAGGGACGCCCCAGCATTTT.

V gene TRBV24-1 combines with J gene TRBJ1-5; D gene uncertain. This CDR3 spans 14 amino acids. Trimming pared 9 bases from V and 5 bases from J, leaving 16 bases between. CDR1 and CDR2 from the germline V gene are KGHDR and SFDVKD. CDR3 nucleotide sequence: TGTGCCACCGGAGGCTCGGGAAGCCATCAGCCCCAGCATTTT. Its translation is CATGGSGSHQPQHF.

CDR3 residues: CASSHRVGEQYF. As DNA, the CDR3 is TGTGCCAGTAGCCATAGGGTCGGCGAGCAGTACTTC. This chain connects TRBV19 to TRBJ2-7; D call uncertain. The CDR3 is made up of 12 amino acids. Germline V CDR1 and CDR2: LNHDA, SQIVND (reference sequence). V gave up 6 bases and J gave up 6 bases, with 12 bases separating them.

This clone showed up just once. The chain carries TRBV7-9 and TRBJ2-7; the D is unclear. This CDR3 is 13 amino acids long. Germline V CDR1 and CDR2: SEHNR, FQNEAQ (reference sequence). The V end was cut by 6 bases, the J end by 2 bases, with 11 bases between. CDR3 sequence reads: CASRVDPTYEQYF. The CDR3 DNA reads TGTGCCAGCAGGGTGGACCCTACCTACGAGCAGTACTTC.

This chain links TRBV15 with TRBJ2-3, with 10 bases fitting TRBD1. Per germline, CDR1 LNHNV and CDR2 YYDKDF (reference sequence). V was pared by 1 base and J by 5 bases, with 3 bases of the junction left unmatched. This CDR3 contains 15 residues. The CDR3, as DNA: TGTGCCACCAGCAGAGGGGGACAGGGGATAGATACGCAGTATTTT. Amino acids: CATSRGGQGIDTQYF. Full variable domain (remainder filled in from reference TRBV15 and TRBJ2-3): DAMVIQNPRYQVTQFGKPVTLSCSQTLNHNVMYWYQQKSSQAPKLLFHYYDKDFNNEADTPDNFQSRRPNTSFCFLDIRSPGLGDTAMYLCATSRGGQGIDTQYFGPGTRLTVL.